This T cell receptor (beta chain) was observed in a study of post-analysis software for immune sequencing data. The overall study: Patients had relapsing-remitting, secondary progressive or progressive-relapsing multiple sclerosis; some lacked subtype.

V was pared by 4 bases and J by 7 bases, with 11 bases of the junction left unmatched. The CDR3 length is 15 residues. Germline CDR1 MGHRA, CDR2 YSYEKL. Sequencing libraries made from TCR beta cDNA carried unique molecular identifiers. There were roughly 0.95 to 11 million T cells, and 400,000 to 650,000 cDNA molecules came from them. Using its own MiXCR run on the PCR reads, TCRdb lists one record per CDR3 protein. The sample includes hundreds of thousands of distinct CDR3 sequences, around 40% of them seen just once. Findings and caveats of the study: Controls had lower frequencies than patients of roughly five TRBV segments, which included TRBV5-6, TRBV5-1 and TRBV20-1. Compared with controls, patients showed significantly lower normalized Chao1 diversity. Samples made in the same batch grouped tightly together by F measure.

A note on this clonotype: Its antigen is not identified.

This chain uses TRBV4-1 with TRBJ2-5; 8 bases map to TRBD2. What was sequenced was blood. This TCR came from a girl aged 10-17 years with multiple sclerosis. CDR3 in DNA: TGCGCCAGCAGCCCCCAGCGGGAGATCTGGGGGACCCAGTACTTC. Residues: CASSPQREIWGTQYF.